The 17 T cell receptor beta chains presented below share a single source sample, sequenced in a study of CD8 T cells in Susac syndrome (dated by TCRdb to the late 2010s). Library preparation was by the immunoSEQ multiplex PCR assay. RNA was extracted using the RNeasy kit, and roughly 0.45 to 1 microgram was reverse transcribed with random hexamers. Starting from the raw public reads, TCRdb applied fastp trimming at Q25, assembled clones with MiXCR and retained in-frame beta chains. Each CDR3 protein appears once, grouped with its most common genes and DNA. In this sample the table shows about 150,000 distinct CDR3 sequences, approximately 95% of which occur a single time. Jointly, the top ten make up 0.095% to 0.14% of the sample. The sequencing sample was made of CD4+ T cells from PBMCs. The receptors derive from a human donor with multiple sclerosis.

The chain couples TRBV12-3 or TRBV12-4 to TRBJ1-5; possible D gene TRBD1, 5 bases. The ends were cut back, 7 bases at V and 3 bases at J, with 10 bases in the middle. CDR3 length equals 13 residues. The CDR3 reads CASTVGDNQPQHF. CDR3 DNA sequence: TGTGCCAGCACCGTGGGGGACAATCAGCCCCAGCATTTT.

The rearrangement links TRBV24-1 to TRBJ2-5; 9 bases map to TRBD1. Germline CDR1 and CDR2: KGHDR and SFDVKD. The CDR3 is 15 amino acids. V shed 4 bases, J shed 5 bases, and the junction held 7 bases outside the gene matches. This CDR3 is CATSDPTGGGETQYF. The DNA of the CDR3 is TGTGCCACCAGTGACCCGACAGGGGGAGGCGAGACCCAGTACTTC.

V and J are TRBV15 and TRBJ2-3; possible D gene TRBD2, 6 bases. The CDR3 is made up of 17 amino acids. The V end was cut by 0 bases, the J end by 2 bases, with 15 bases between. Germline-derived CDR1 and CDR2 are LNHNV and YYDKDF (reference sequence). This CDR3 reads CATSRDFGDSSTDTQYF. The CDR3 DNA follows: TGTGCCACCAGCAGAGATTTCGGGGACTCGTCCACAGATACGCAGTATTTT.

This sequence joins TRBV2 and TRBJ2-3, with 9 bases that match TRBD2. Trimming removed 8 bases from V and 6 bases from J; junction bases left unmatched: 6. In germline, CDR1 is SNHLY, CDR2 FYNNEI. This CDR3 contains 13 residues. The CDR3 nucleotides are TGTGCCAGCCGGCTAGCGGGATCGGATACGCAGTATTTT. Translated, it gives CASRLAGSDTQYF.

The chain joins TRBV29-1 to TRBJ2-2; 11 bases agree with TRBD2. V lost 4 bases and J lost 2; bases outside the gene matches: 9. This CDR3 comprises 17 residues. The germline gives CDR1 SQVTM, CDR2 ANQGSEA. The CDR3 nucleotides are TGCAGCGTTGGCCACCTAGCGGGGGGCGGAAACACCGGGGAGCTGTTTTTT. Its protein product is CSVGHLAGGGNTGELFF.

The J gene is TRBJ1-1, the V gene TRBV6-2 or TRBV6-3; D gene unclear. Germline CDR1 and CDR2: MNHEY and SVGEGT. This CDR3 contains 15 residues. Deletions cut 2 bases from V and 4 bases from J, with 14 bases between. CDR3 sequence: CASSYSKGASTEAFF. The CDR3 DNA reads TGTGCCAGCAGTTACAGTAAGGGAGCTAGCACTGAAGCTTTCTTT.

The chain recombines TRBV5-4 with TRBJ2-7; a possible D gene is TRBD1 (6 bases). The V gene lost 3 bases and the J gene lost 3 bases, with 13 bases spanning the gap. The CDR3 length is 14 residues. CDR1 is SGHNT and CDR2 is YYREEE in the germline V gene (reference sequence). The CDR3 DNA is TGTGCCAGCAGCTCTACAGGGAAATTCTACGAGCAGTACTTC. This codes for CASSSTGKFYEQYF.

The chain is built from TRBV9 and TRBJ2-1, with 8 bases identical to TRBD1. Losses at the gene ends were 1 base for V and 6 bases for J; bases not matched to a gene: 6. This CDR3 contains 15 residues. CDR1 and CDR2 (germline): SGDLS, YYNGEE. The CDR3 coding sequence is TGTGCCAGCAGCGTAAGCGGACAGGGAACCAATGAGCAGTTCTTC. Its protein product is CASSVSGQGTNEQFF. The complete variable domain, with remaining parts taken from reference TRBV9 and TRBJ2-1, reads DSGVTQTPKHLITATGQRVTLRCSPRSGDLSVYWYQQSLDQGLQFLIQYYNGEERAKGNILERFSAQQFPDLHSELNLSSLELGDSALYFCASSVSGQGTNEQFFGPGTRLTVL.

This clonotype appeared once. V usage is TRBV24-1 and J usage is TRBJ1-1; 7 bases are a match to TRBD1. CDR3 length: 15 amino acids. V was pared by 4 bases and J by 3 bases, with 7 bases of the junction left unmatched. Germline CDR1 KGHDR, CDR2 SFDVKD. CDR3 in amino acids: CATSDGGGLDTEAFF. CDR3 in DNA: TGTGCCACCAGTGACGGAGGGGGCCTCGACACTGAAGCTTTCTTT.

The chain couples TRBV6-6 to TRBJ2-4, with D unclear. CDR1 and CDR2 from the germline V gene are MNHNY and SVGAGI (reference sequence). Trimming cost V 2 bases and J 0 bases, with 8 bases left between them. This CDR3 has 15 residues. The CDR3 DNA is TGTGCCAGCAGTTACAGGGATCCAGCCAAAAACATTCAGTACTTC. It translates to CASSYRDPAKNIQYF.

This chain uses TRBV6-1 with TRBJ1-1; D is perhaps TRBD1 (6 bases). This CDR3 is 16 amino acids long. CDR1 MNHNS and CDR2 SASEGT come from the germline V gene. Trimming left V 8 bases short and J 0 bases short, with 19 bases between. CDR3 sequence (DNA): TGTGCCAGCCAACCTAGACAGGATCTGATGAACACTGAAGCTTTCTTT. Encoded protein: CASQPRQDLMNTEAFF.

Only a few counts were recorded for this clonotype. The rearrangement links TRBV6-1 to TRBJ2-1; TRBD1 agrees at 9 bases. The CDR3 has 15 amino acids. Germline CDR1 is MNHNS and CDR2 is SASEGT. V trimming: 5 bases; J trimming: 0 bases; junction bases outside the gene matches: 2. CDR3 sequence: CASSRDRVSYNEQFF. The DNA of the CDR3 is TGTGCCAGCAGTAGGGACAGGGTCTCCTACAATGAGCAGTTCTTC.

The chain has TRBV20-1 and TRBJ1-5, with TRBD1 identical over 10 bases. Looked up from germline, CDR1 is DFQATT and CDR2 is SNEGSKA (reference sequence). The CDR3 covers 14 residues. V lost 5 bases to trimming and J lost 6 bases; unmatched junction nucleotides: 7. The CDR3 nucleotides are TGCAGTGCTGTGACAGGGGGCGATGCTCAGCCCCAGCATTTT. Residues: CSAVTGGDAQPQHF.

This chain connects TRBV20-1 to TRBJ1-1, with D possibly being TRBD1 (6 bases). The V and J ends lost 4 bases and 6 bases respectively, with 9 bases between them. Germline V gene sequence: CDR1 DFQATT, CDR2 SNEGSKA (reference sequence). The CDR3 is 11 amino acids. The CDR3 sequence is CSAKRTAEAFF. CDR3 bases: TGCAGTGCTAAACGGACAGCTGAAGCTTTCTTT.

The chain employs TRBV9 and TRBJ1-4, with 7 positions matching TRBD1. The CDR3 is 14 amino acids. V lost 5 bases to trimming and J lost 4 bases; unmatched junction nucleotides: 5. Per the germline V gene, CDR1 is SGDLS and CDR2 is YYNGEE. The CDR3: CASSWDSRNEKLFF. DNA of the CDR3: TGTGCCAGCAGTTGGGACAGCCGTAATGAAAAACTGTTTTTT.

The chain joins TRBV29-1 to TRBJ2-7, with 7 bases fitting TRBD2. CDR1 is SQVTM and CDR2 is ANQGSEA in the germline V gene. The junction had 9 bases not matched to a gene; V was cut back by 4 bases and J by 6 bases. This CDR3 has 13 residues. CDR3 protein: CSVALAGVSEQYF. The CDR3 DNA reads TGCAGCGTTGCACTCGCGGGAGTATCCGAGCAGTACTTC.

This chain connects TRBV2 to TRBJ2-7, with D perhaps TRBD1 (6 bases). V lost 1 base and J 5 bases, leaving 15 bases between the germline ends. This CDR3 is 15 amino acids long. The V gene's germline CDR1 is SNHLY and CDR2 FYNNEI. The CDR3: CASSEDGVRDNEQYF. DNA for the CDR3: TGTGCCAGCAGTGAAGATGGGGTGAGGGACAACGAGCAGTACTTC.